The rows below give T cell receptor beta chains drawn from one sample of a study of response to subunit inactivated influenza vaccine. TCRdb called the RT-PCR reads again in MiXCR, with one record for every CDR3 protein. The table shows 500,000 to 750,000 distinct CDR3 sequences, with 14% occurring only once. The sequences come from PBMCs from blood, collected 12 days after vaccination. The receptors were gathered from a man aged 50-60 years who received an inactivated influenza vaccine. Both conserved end residues are part of each CDR3. Fields, in order: CDR3 DNA, CDR3 protein, V gene, J gene, clone size, D gene. The D gene is left open where the match is weak. Clone size appears in some rows only: once, few, many, or a class for an expanded clone.

TGTGCCAGCAAAAGGACAGGGCAAGAGACCCAGTACTTC	CASKRTGQETQYF	TRBV12-3/TRBV12-4	TRBJ2-5	NA	TRBD1
TGCAGCGTTGCCAAGGGACTGTCCCGTGAAGCTTTCTTT	CSVAKGLSREAFF	TRBV29-1	TRBJ1-1	few	NA
TGCAGCGTTTTTGTGCTGTACAATGAGCAGTTCTTC	CSVFVLYNEQFF	TRBV29-1	TRBJ2-1	many	NA
TGTGCCAGCAGCTTGGAATCTGGGGACACCCGAACAAAGGGTGAAGATTTCTTT	CASSLESGDTRTKGEDFF	TRBV5-5	TRBJ1-1	NA	NA
TGTGCCAGCAGTTATGGACTCGTCTCCTACGAGCAGTACTTC	CASSYGLVSYEQYF	TRBV2	TRBJ2-7	many	NA
TGCGCCAGCAGCCAAGATTCGACAGGAAGGTCTTACGAGCAGTACTTC	CASSQDSTGRSYEQYF	TRBV4-3	TRBJ2-7	few	NA
TGTGCCAGCAGGGGACAGCTCAGTTCAGATACGCAGTATTTT	CASRGQLSSDTQYF	TRBV2	TRBJ2-3	NA	TRBD1
TGTGCCAGCAGCACCGGGACCGCAAGTTATAGCAATCAGCCCCAGCATTTT	CASSTGTASYSNQPQHF	TRBV6-1	TRBJ1-5	few	NA
TGTGCCAGCAGTTTATACTGGACTAGCGGGACCTCCAACGAGCAGTACTTC	CASSLYWTSGTSNEQYF	TRBV28	TRBJ2-7	few	TRBD2
TGTGCCAGCATCCTAACCACAGGGGGCGGTGGCTACACCTTC	CASILTTGGGGYTF	TRBV6-1	TRBJ1-2	many	TRBD1
TGCGCCAGCAGCCAAGATGGGACAGGGGGCGCAGATACGCAGTATTTT	CASSQDGTGGADTQYF	TRBV4-1	TRBJ2-3	few	TRBD1
TGTGCCACCACGATCCGGGACGGGAGCTCCTACGAGCAGTACTTC	CATTIRDGSSYEQYF	TRBV6-2/TRBV6-3	TRBJ2-7	NA	NA
TGTGCCAGCAGGACTAGCGCCGGCACAGATACGCAGTATTTT	CASRTSAGTDTQYF	TRBV3-1	TRBJ2-3	NA	TRBD2
TGTGCCAGCAGCTACCGGACTAGCGGGAGTTCTGAGCAGTTCTTC	CASSYRTSGSSEQFF	TRBV7-9	TRBJ2-1	NA	TRBD2
TGTGCCATCAGTGAGCCCCGGACAGGGGGCGATTCACCCCTCCACTTT	CAISEPRTGGDSPLHF	TRBV10-3	TRBJ1-6	many	TRBD1
TGTGCCAGCAGTGAGAGAAGCGGGGGGTTCAAAGAGCAGTTCTTC	CASSERSGGFKEQFF	TRBV6-1	TRBJ2-1	NA	TRBD2
TGTGCCAGCAGCTTAGAGGTGCGGAGTTCACCCCTCCACTTT	CASSLEVRSSPLHF	TRBV7-9	TRBJ1-6	few	NA
TGTGCCAGCAGCCAAGGTTGGACTAGCGGGGGAGTCGATGAGCAGTTCTTC	CASSQGWTSGGVDEQFF	TRBV3-1	TRBJ2-1	NA	TRBD2
TGCGCCAGCAGCTCGACTAGCGGGCAAGAGACCCAGTACTTC	CASSSTSGQETQYF	TRBV5-1	TRBJ2-5	many	TRBD2
TGCGCCAGCAGCGTCTCAGGGGGGAGTAACTATGGCTACACCTTC	CASSVSGGSNYGYTF	TRBV5-1	TRBJ1-2	NA	TRBD1
TGTGCCAGCAGCGCCAAAACCGGGGGGGGCTCCTACGAGCAGTACTTC	CASSAKTGGGSYEQYF	TRBV9	TRBJ2-7	NA	TRBD2
TGCAGCGTTGGGCGGGATGAGCAGTTCTTC	CSVGRDEQFF	TRBV29-1	TRBJ2-1	NA	NA
TGCAGCGTAACCCGGACTAGCGGAAATGAGCAGTTCTTC	CSVTRTSGNEQFF	TRBV29-1	TRBJ2-1	few	TRBD2
TGTGCCACCAGCGGATTAGCATTCAATGAGCAGTTCTTC	CATSGLAFNEQFF	TRBV15	TRBJ2-1	NA	NA
TGTGCCAGCAGAGCGCTAGCGATCAGAGATACGCAGTATTTT	CASRALAIRDTQYF	TRBV6-1	TRBJ2-3	many	NA
TGTGCCAGCAGTTCGGGAGGAAGACAAACGCAGTATTTT	CASSSGGRQTQYF	TRBV28	TRBJ2-3	few	TRBD2
TGTGCCAGCAGCTACCGGACGGGGAACGGGGTGACCCAGTACTTC	CASSYRTGNGVTQYF	TRBV14	TRBJ2-5	NA	NA
TGCAGTGCTAGAGTTCCCGGTGACGGGGAGCTGTTTTTT	CSARVPGDGELFF	TRBV20-1	TRBJ2-2	few	NA
TGCAGTGCTAGTGGGCGGGGTAGCACAGATACGCAGTATTTT	CSASGRGSTDTQYF	TRBV20-1	TRBJ2-3	few	NA
TGCGCCAGCAGCTTGGAACAGGGGATAGATGGCTACACCTTC	CASSLEQGIDGYTF	TRBV5-1	TRBJ1-2	NA	TRBD1
TGTGCCAGCAGCTATCACAGCACTCAGTACTTC	CASSYHSTQYF	TRBV7-6	TRBJ2-5	few	NA
TGTGCCACCAGTGTAGGCGGACTAGCGGGTGATACGCAGTATTTT	CATSVGGLAGDTQYF	TRBV24-1	TRBJ2-3	NA	TRBD2
TGCGCCAGCAGCTTGGTTGGTCTAGCGGACACAGATACGCAGTATTTT	CASSLVGLADTDTQYF	TRBV5-1	TRBJ2-3	few	TRBD2
TGTGCCAGCAGCTTAGGGTTAGGGCCAAATGAGCAGTTCTTC	CASSLGLGPNEQFF	TRBV7-6	TRBJ2-1	many	NA
TGTGCCAGCAACCACGGGCCCGGGGAGCTGTTTTTT	CASNHGPGELFF	TRBV7-2	TRBJ2-2	few	NA
TGCGCCAGCAGCTTGGCCAGTAGGGCCCAAAACACCGGGGAGCTGTTTTTT	CASSLASRAQNTGELFF	TRBV5-1	TRBJ2-2	many	NA
TGTGCCTGGAGTGTATTTCCGATGAACACTGAAGCTTTCTTT	CAWSVFPMNTEAFF	TRBV30	TRBJ1-1	NA	NA
TGCAGCGTTGAGTCAGACACCGGGGAGCTGTTTTTT	CSVESDTGELFF	TRBV29-1	TRBJ2-2	many	NA
TGCGCCAGCAGCCTTAACAGGGGCTCCTACAATGAGCAGTTCTTC	CASSLNRGSYNEQFF	TRBV5-1	TRBJ2-1	few	TRBD1
TGCGCCAGCAGCCGCACCGTTACGAACACCGGGGAGCTGTTTTTT	CASSRTVTNTGELFF	TRBV5-1	TRBJ2-2	NA	NA
TGTGCCACCAGCAAGAGCCCAGGGGGATGGGACACTGAAGCTTTCTTT	CATSKSPGGWDTEAFF	TRBV15	TRBJ1-1	many	TRBD1
TGTGCCAGCAGACCCGGGGGCTTGGCTAATGAAAAACTGTTTTTT	CASRPGGLANEKLFF	TRBV12-3/TRBV12-4	TRBJ1-4	NA	NA
TGTGCCAGCAGTCCCTCAGGGGTCAACACCATATATTTT	CASSPSGVNTIYF	TRBV28	TRBJ1-3	NA	NA
TGCGCCAGCAGCTTTCAACCTCTAGCGGGGGGGCTGAATGGGCAGTTCTTC	CASSFQPLAGGLNGQFF	TRBV5-1	TRBJ2-1	NA	TRBD2
TGTGCCAGCAGCTCCGGGGTAGCGGGAGTCCATGAGCAGTTCTTC	CASSSGVAGVHEQFF	TRBV11-3	TRBJ2-1	NA	TRBD2
TGTGCCAGCAGATTTCGTTCAGGGTCACTAGCCAAAAACATTCAGTACTTC	CASRFRSGSLAKNIQYF	TRBV12-3/TRBV12-4	TRBJ2-4	few	NA
TGTGCCAGCAGTCCTCAGGGACTGATCACAGATACGCAGTATTTT	CASSPQGLITDTQYF	TRBV6-2/TRBV6-3	TRBJ2-3	NA	NA
TGTGCCAGCAGTGAGTCGGCGGGGGGGCTTAATACGCAGTATTTT	CASSESAGGLNTQYF	TRBV6-4	TRBJ2-3	NA	TRBD2
TGTGCCAGCAGCTTAGCGTTTGGGGCATATAGCAATCAGCCCCAGCATTTT	CASSLAFGAYSNQPQHF	TRBV7-9	TRBJ1-5	NA	NA
TGTGCCAGCAGCTTGGAGGCGGGAAACGAGCAGTACTTC	CASSLEAGNEQYF	TRBV7-9	TRBJ2-7	many	NA
TGTGCCAGCAGTGAACGCCCCCCGGACACTGAAGCTTTCTTT	CASSERPPDTEAFF	TRBV2	TRBJ1-1	many	NA